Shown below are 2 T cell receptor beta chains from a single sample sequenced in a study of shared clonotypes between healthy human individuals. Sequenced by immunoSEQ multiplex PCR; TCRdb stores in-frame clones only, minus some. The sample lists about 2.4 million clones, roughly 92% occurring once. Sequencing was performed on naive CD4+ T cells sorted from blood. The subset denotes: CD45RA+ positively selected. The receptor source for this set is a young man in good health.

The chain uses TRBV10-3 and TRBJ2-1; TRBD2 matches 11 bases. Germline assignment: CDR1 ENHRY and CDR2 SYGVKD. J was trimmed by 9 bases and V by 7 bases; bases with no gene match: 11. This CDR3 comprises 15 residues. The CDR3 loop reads CAITSGGLAGGEQFF. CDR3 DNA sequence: TGTGCCATCACTTCCGGGGGGCTAGCGGGAGGTGAGCAGTTCTTC.

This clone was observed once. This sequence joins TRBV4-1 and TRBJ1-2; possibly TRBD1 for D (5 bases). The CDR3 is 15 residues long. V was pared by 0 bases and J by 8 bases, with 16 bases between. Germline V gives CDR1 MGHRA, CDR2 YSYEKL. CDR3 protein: CASSQDLAGSGGYTF. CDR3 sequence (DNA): TGCGCCAGCAGCCAAGATCTGGCAGGGTCGGGGGGCTACACCTTC.